The entry that follows covers one T cell receptor (beta chain) sequence. Authors' processing steps: Cell counts per sample came from amplifying reference gene primers. TCRdb keeps only in-frame clones here, not all; method: immunoSEQ multiplex PCR. V and J calls and clone size follow that table, whereas D and trimming were derived from the DNA. In the table there are some 180,000 clones, roughly 91% of which are singletons. Germline V gives CDR1 LGHNT, CDR2 FRNRAP. Trimming removed 0 bases from V and 1 base from J; junction bases left unmatched: 8. CDR3 size: 18 residues. The sample is drawn from a study of blood T cell repertoires in COVID-19. Study overall: The samples span acute and convalescent COVID-19 from the United States, Italy and Spain. T cells, B-cell-depleted T cells, or PBMCs provided the cDNA or gDNA that served as material.

The rearrangement uses TRBV12-5 and TRBJ2-1; 8 bases map to TRBD1. The sequence derives from a man aged 40-55 years with active or convalescent COVID-19. Input material: peripheral blood. CDR3 loop: CASGLVLTGGLSYNEQFF. Written as DNA, the CDR3 is TGTGCTAGTGGTTTGGTACTAACAGGGGGTTTATCCTACAATGAGCAGTTCTTC.